A few counts support the clone carrying this T cell receptor (beta chain). Its target is unknown. The source of the sample is a study of blood T cells in healthy people across ages. V lost 0 bases, J lost 9 bases, and 5 bases stayed unmatched. The CDR3 sequence is 14 residues long. Germline CDR1 and CDR2: LGHNT and FRNRAP. General study results and limits: A greater number of naive CD4+ cells and higher diversity distinguished long-lived donors from aged donors. Unsorted PBMC material precluded a definitive naive versus antigen-experienced comparison.

Together with a sample-barcoded 5' primer, a J-beta primer mix was included in a second PCR lasting about 7 to 12 cycles. Individual samples furnished no less than 2.5 million CDR3-containing paired-end reads apiece. TCRdb recomputed calls from the 5' RACE reads with MiXCR, one row per CDR3 protein. Found here are some 760,000 distinct CDR3 sequences, more than 20% of them singletons; the top ten hold 9% to 9.5%. Peripheral blood, approximately 10 milliliters per donor, was collected. The same sample was also used in a study of T cells of mothers and their children.

The gene calls are TRBV12-5 and TRBJ2-7, with TRBD1 matching 10 bases. The sequenced sample was blood. The clonotype originates from a boy between 10 and 17 years old in good health. CDR3 DNA sequence: TGTGCTAGTGGTTTGGTAGGACAGGGGGGACGGCAGTACTTC. It yields the protein CASGLVGQGGRQYF.